This TCR beta chain was observed in a study of cytomegalovirus exposure and HLA in healthy donors. The PCR had 60 Vbeta and 13 Jbeta primers. Assay: immunoSEQ multiplex PCR; the TCRdb copy retains only in-frame clones and omits some. This table has 190,000 or so clones, 82% appearing once. Germline CDR1 GTSNPN, CDR2 SVGIG (reference sequence). The CDR3 totals 14 residues. Trimming cost V 0 bases and J 3 bases; bases outside gene matches: 4. V and J are TRBV30 and TRBJ1-2; 7 bases map to TRBD1. The sequencing sample was made of PBMCs. The TCR comes from a boy aged 2 to 9 in good health and CMV-seronegative. This CDR3 is CAWSVGGRYYGYTF. The CDR3 DNA reads as TGTGCCTGGAGTGTAGGGGGCAGGTACTATGGCTACACCTTC.